This T cell receptor (beta chain) stems from a study of blood T cell repertoires in COVID-19. Overall study context: Samples came from the United States, Italy and Spain, spanning acute and convalescent COVID-19. T cells, B-cell-depleted T cells, or PBMCs provided the cDNA or gDNA that served as material.

Original analysis: Estimation of nucleated cell counts was performed using reference gene primer amplification. Only in-frame clones appear in the TCRdb table, and some are missing; sequencing was by immunoSEQ multiplex PCR. V, J and clone size are those of that table, while D and trimming were read from the DNA. The sample lists 49,000 or so clones, over 75% seen once, with about 7.5% in the top ten. Trimming removed 5 bases from V and 8 bases from J, with 12 bases in between. Germline loops: CDR1 MNHEY, CDR2 SMNVEV (reference sequence). The CDR3 is 12 amino acids. This clonotype was sampled from a man aged 45-65 years with acute or convalescent COVID-19. The sequenced sample was peripheral blood. The chain couples TRBV27 to TRBJ1-1; possible D gene TRBD1, 6 bases. The CDR3 DNA follows: TGTGCCAGCAGTCCCCCGGACAGCGAAGCTTTCTTT. Amino acid sequence: CASSPPDSEAFF.